This TCR beta chain was sequenced during a study of T cell responses to AZD1222 COVID-19 vaccine (dated by TCRdb to the early 2020s). With regard to the full study: AZD1222 recipients with second doses at about 4 weeks or about 12 weeks were pooled, because spike-specific TCR depth and breadth did not differ between schedules. Enrollment into the trials was organized by age into subgroups of 18-55, 56-69 and 70-plus years, and those subgroups contained about 160, 30 and 59 TCR-sequenced participants, respectively. A total of about 230 trial participants underwent TCR sequencing, of whom 200 to 220 received two doses of AZD1222 and about 25 received two doses of the MenACWY control vaccine.

The CDR3 regions of human TCRbeta chains were analyzed by immunosequencing. Per the original workflow: TCRs in the repertoires were matched against a reference library of SARS-CoV-2-specific TCRs that had been generated with the MIRA antigen-specificity platform. Breadth was defined as the fraction of unique TCRs that were SARS-CoV-2-associated. Depth was defined as the fraction of total T cells that were SARS-CoV-2-associated. Using the MIRA data, each spike-specific TCR was assigned both to the spike region to which the TCR was reactive and to a CD4 or CD8 class. Log10-transformed breadth and depth values were compared by one-way ANOVA with Sidak's multiple comparisons tests. Imported from immuneACCESS, the table was reduced by TCRdb to in-frame sequences with V and J called. These copies leave out some clones; in studies compared against another copy, an unresolved V gene accounts for under half, and the cause of the remainder is not known. Clonal size and the V and J genes are those of that table, whereas D and trimming came from the DNA. In all, the sample holds over 110,000 clones, and about 93% of those were seen once. The ten largest account for 4.5% to 5.5% of the sample.

As encoded in the germline V gene, CDR1 is KGHSH while CDR2 is LQKENI. V gives up 0 bases and J gives up 6 bases, and the segment between their germline ends measures 17 bases. Reading from cysteine to phenylalanine, the CDR3 counts 17 amino acids. Only the CDR3 region is kept as DNA, spanning 51 bases read in frame from base 1. This clone has only one observation. It has no known antigen specificity. No per-base quality is available; no much larger clone lies one base away. Read against the paper, the sample's time point label means: baseline before first vaccination. Samples from vaccinated people were obtained from the UK trials COV001 and COV002, which included a single-blind randomized controlled phase 2/3 trial of AZD1222 (ChAdOx1 nCoV-19) in healthy adults. For TCRbeta chain sequencing, PBMC samples were collected from trial participants at day 0 and at day 28 after the second dose. Here is what the overall study found, with its caveats: Participants were mostly white British, with more females than males. The authors suggested clonal diversity may have been underestimated. Epitopes outside the regions mutated in the B.1.351 and B.1.1.7 variants were reportedly recognized by nearly half of the unique spike-specific TCRs. After two AZD1222 doses, both the breadth and the depth of spike-specific TCRs were significantly higher than at day 0 and than in MenACWY recipients. The whole spike protein was spanned by vaccine-associated CD4 TCRs, and dominant responses were seen in regions 160-218 and 743-854. Because no samples from the day 14 peak response were available, repertoires could be characterized only after the peak T cell response. Conclusions about previously exposed vaccinees are limited, since just five or six AZD1222 recipients were seropositive for SARS-CoV-2 at baseline. In the small 56-69-year group, the increase in depth fell short of significance, most likely because of low power.

The specimen was peripheral blood, collected on day 0 of AZD1222 vaccination. Rearrangement joined TRBV18 to TRBJ2-2; the D segment could be TRBD2, given 5 matching bases. The sequence derives from an adult in good health. The DNA is TGTGCCAGCTCACCACCGGCTAGCCGAACTCCTTCCGGGGAGCTGTTTTTT. Translated, it gives CASSPPASRTPSGELFF. Reference TRBV18 and TRBJ2-2 genes cover what lies past the CDR3, so the full variable domain is NAGVMQNPRHLVRRRGQEARLRCSPMKGHSHVYWYRQLPEEGLKFMVYLQKENIIDESGMPKERFSAEFPKEGPSILRIQQVVRGDSAAYFCASSPPASRTPSGELFFGEGSRLTVL.